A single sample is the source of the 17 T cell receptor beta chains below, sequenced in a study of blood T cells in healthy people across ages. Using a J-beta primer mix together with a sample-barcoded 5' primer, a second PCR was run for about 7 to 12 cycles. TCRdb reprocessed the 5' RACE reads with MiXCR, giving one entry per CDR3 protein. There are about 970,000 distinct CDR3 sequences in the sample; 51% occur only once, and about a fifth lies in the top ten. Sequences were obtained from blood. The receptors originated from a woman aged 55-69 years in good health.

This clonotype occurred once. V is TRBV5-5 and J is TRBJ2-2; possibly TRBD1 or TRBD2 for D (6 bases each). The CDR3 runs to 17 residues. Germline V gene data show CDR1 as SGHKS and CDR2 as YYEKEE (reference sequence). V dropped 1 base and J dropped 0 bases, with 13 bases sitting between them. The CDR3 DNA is TGTGCCAGCAGCTTGTGGGGGCGGGGCCCGAACACCGGGGAGCTGTTTTTT. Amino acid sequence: CASSLWGRGPNTGELFF.

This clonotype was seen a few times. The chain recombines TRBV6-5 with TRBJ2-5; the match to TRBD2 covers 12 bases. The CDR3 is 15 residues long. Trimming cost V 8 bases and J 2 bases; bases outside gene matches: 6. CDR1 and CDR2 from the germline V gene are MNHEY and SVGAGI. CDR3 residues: CASGELAGGQETQYF. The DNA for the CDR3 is TGTGCCAGCGGTGAACTAGCGGGGGGTCAAGAGACCCAGTACTTC.

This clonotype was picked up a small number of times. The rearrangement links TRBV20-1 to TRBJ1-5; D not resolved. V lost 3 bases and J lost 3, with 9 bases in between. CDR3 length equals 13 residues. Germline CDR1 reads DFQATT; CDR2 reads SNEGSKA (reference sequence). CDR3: CSAREGVNQPQHF. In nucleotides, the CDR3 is TGCAGTGCTAGGGAGGGAGTCAATCAGCCCCAGCATTTT.

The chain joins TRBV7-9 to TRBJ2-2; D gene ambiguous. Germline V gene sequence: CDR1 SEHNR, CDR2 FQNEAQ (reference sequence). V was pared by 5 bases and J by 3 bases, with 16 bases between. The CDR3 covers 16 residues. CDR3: CASSVVGIHHTGELFF. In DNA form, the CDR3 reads TGTGCCAGCAGCGTCGTTGGGATTCACCACACCGGGGAGCTGTTTTTT. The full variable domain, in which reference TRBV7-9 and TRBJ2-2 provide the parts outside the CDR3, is DTGVSQNPRHKITKRGQNVTFRCDPISEHNRLYWYRQTLGQGPEFLTYFQNEAQLEKSRLLSDRFSAERPKGSFSTLEIQRTEQGDSAMYLCASSVVGIHHTGELFFGEGSRLTVL.

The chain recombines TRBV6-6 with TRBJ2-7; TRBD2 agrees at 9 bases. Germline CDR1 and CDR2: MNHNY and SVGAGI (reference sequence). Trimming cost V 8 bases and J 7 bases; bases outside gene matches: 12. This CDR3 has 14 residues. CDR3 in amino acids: CASLPSGKGNEQYF. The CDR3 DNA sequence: TGTGCCAGCCTTCCTAGCGGGAAGGGGAATGAGCAGTACTTC.

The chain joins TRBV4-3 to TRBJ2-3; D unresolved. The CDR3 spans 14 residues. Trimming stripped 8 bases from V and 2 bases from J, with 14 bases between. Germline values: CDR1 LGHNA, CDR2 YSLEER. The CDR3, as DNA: TGCGCCAGCGGCTCCGACGTGAACACAGATACGCAGTATTTT. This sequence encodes CASGSDVNTDTQYF.

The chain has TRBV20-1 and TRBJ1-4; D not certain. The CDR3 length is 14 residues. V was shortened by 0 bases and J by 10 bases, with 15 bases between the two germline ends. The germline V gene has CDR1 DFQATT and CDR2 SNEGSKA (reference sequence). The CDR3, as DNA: TGCAGTGCTAGAGATCTGGCAGCTTCCCGAAAACTGTTTTTT. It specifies CSARDLAASRKLFF.

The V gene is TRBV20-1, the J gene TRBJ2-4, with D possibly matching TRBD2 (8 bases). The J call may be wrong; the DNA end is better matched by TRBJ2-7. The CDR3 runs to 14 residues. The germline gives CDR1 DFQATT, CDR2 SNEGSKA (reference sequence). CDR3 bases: TGCAGTGCGGACCCGGGACTAGGGGGCATCGAGCAGTACTTC. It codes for CSADPGLGGIEQYF.

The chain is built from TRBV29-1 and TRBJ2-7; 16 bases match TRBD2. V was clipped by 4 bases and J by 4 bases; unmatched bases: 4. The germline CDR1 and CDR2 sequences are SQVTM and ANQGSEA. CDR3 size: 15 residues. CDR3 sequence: CSVVGTSGRAYEQYF. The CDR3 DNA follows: TGCAGCGTTGTCGGGACTAGCGGGAGGGCTTACGAGCAGTACTTC.

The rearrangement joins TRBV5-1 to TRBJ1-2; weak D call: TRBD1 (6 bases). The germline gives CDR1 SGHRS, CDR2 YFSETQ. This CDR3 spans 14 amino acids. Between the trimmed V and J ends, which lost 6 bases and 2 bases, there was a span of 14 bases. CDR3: CASTLGGPNYGYTF. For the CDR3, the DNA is TGCGCCAGCACCCTGGGGGGGCCCAACTATGGCTACACCTTC. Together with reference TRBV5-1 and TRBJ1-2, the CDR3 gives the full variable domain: KAGVTQTPRYLIKTRGQQVTLSCSPISGHRSVSWYQQTPGQGLQFLFEYFSETQRNKGNFPGRFSGRQFSNSRSEMNVSTLELGDSALYLCASTLGGPNYGYTFGSGTRLTVV.

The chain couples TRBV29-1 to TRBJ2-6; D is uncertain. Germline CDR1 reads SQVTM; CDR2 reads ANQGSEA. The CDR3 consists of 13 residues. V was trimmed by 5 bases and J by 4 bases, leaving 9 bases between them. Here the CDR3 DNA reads TGCAGCGTTATGGTTCGAGGGGCCAACGTCCTGACTTTC. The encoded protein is CSVMVRGANVLTF.

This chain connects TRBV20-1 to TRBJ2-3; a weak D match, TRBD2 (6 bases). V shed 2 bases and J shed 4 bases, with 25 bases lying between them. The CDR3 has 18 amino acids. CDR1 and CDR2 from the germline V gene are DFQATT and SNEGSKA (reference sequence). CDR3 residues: CSARKAEWRDSWSDTQYF. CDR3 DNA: TGCAGTGCTAGAAAGGCGGAATGGCGGGATTCATGGTCAGATACGCAGTATTTT.

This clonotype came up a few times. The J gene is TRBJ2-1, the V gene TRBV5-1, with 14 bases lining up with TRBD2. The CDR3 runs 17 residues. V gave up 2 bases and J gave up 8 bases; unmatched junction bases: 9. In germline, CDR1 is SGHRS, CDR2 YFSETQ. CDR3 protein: CASSFTGLAGGSDEQFF. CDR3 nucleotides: TGCGCCAGCAGCTTTACAGGACTAGCGGGAGGAAGCGATGAGCAGTTCTTC.

The CDR3 DNA reads TGTGCCAGCAGCCAAGATGGTTTTGGGACAGTCCCCTACAATGAGCAGTTCTTC. It is translated as CASSQDGFGTVPYNEQFF. The rearrangement links TRBV4-2 to TRBJ2-1, with TRBD1 matching 7 bases. The CDR3 has 18 amino acids. V dropped 0 bases and J dropped 2; count of bases not matched to a gene: 10. CDR1 is LGHNA and CDR2 is YNFKEQ in the germline V gene.

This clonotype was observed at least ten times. This chain's CDR3 is CASKPSPISAYEQYF. CDR3 sequence (DNA): TGTGCCAGCAAACCTTCACCCATTTCCGCCTACGAGCAGTACTTC. This sequence joins TRBV6-5 and TRBJ2-7; D gene ambiguous. Between the trimmed V and J ends, which lost 7 bases and 2 bases, there was a span of 18 bases. This CDR3 spans 15 amino acids. The germline V gene encodes CDR1 MNHEY and CDR2 SVGAGI.

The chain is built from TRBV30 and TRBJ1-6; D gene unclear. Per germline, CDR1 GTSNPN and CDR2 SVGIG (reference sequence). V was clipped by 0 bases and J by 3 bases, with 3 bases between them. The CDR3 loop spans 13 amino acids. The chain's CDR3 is CAWSVGYNSPLHF. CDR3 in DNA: TGTGCCTGGAGTGTCGGCTATAATTCACCCCTCCACTTT.

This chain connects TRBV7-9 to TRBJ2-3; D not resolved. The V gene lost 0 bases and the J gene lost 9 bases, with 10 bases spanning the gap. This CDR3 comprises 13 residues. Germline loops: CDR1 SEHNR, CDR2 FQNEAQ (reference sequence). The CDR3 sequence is CASSLAGQNTQYF. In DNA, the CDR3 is TGTGCCAGCAGCTTAGCTGGGCAGAACACGCAGTATTTT. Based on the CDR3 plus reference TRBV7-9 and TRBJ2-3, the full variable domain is DTGVSQNPRHKITKRGQNVTFRCDPISEHNRLYWYRQTLGQGPEFLTYFQNEAQLEKSRLLSDRFSAERPKGSFSTLEIQRTEQGDSAMYLCASSLAGQNTQYFGPGTRLTVL.